This is a list of T cell receptor beta chains from one sample in a study of blood T cells in healthy people across ages. TCRdb used MiXCR to reprocess the 5' RACE reads, holding one entry per CDR3 protein. The data hold fewer than 1.5 million distinct CDR3 sequences, with roughly 40% observed a single time. Sequences were obtained from blood. These receptors originate from a young woman in good health. Both conserved end residues are part of each CDR3.

V gene	CDR3 protein
TRBV4-1	CASSRVDGNYEQYF
TRBV10-3	CAISESGDRVNIQYF
TRBV3-1	CASSQAGGLADTQYF
TRBV20-1	CSARDPLAGVREQYF
TRBV4-1	CASIQGAGGTEAFF
TRBV6-1	CASSVTSGRALADTQYF
TRBV20-1	CSAILGLAGMYNEQYF
TRBV20-1	CSAPGPDSYEQYF
TRBV5-1	CASSASGQSYNEQFF
TRBV12-3/TRBV12-4	CASKSGLTAKNIQYF
TRBV28	CASSSRAGSAWGYTF
TRBV20-1	CSARDSGQVDQPQHF